This T cell receptor beta chain came from a study of T cell repertoires in cytomegalovirus infection. About the research overall: HLA-C-restricted CMV epitopes, recently identified, and well-studied HLA-B-restricted ones were used by the study. It was the public TCR beta signatures that indicated both CMV infection and matching HLA type.

The CDR3 is made up of 14 amino acids. V was clipped by 5 bases and J by 3 bases; unmatched bases: 5. CDR1 and CDR2 from the germline V gene are SGHTA and FQGTGA. With respect to this clonotype: Its antigen is unknown.

TCRdb analysed the reads with MiXCR anew, one entry per CDR3 protein. The sample contains fewer than 900,000 distinct CDR3 sequences, 25% to 30% of which appear only once. Whole-study findings and limits: HLA-C-restricted CMV clonotypes gave the most frequent clonotype in two of eight donors.

The sequence was obtained from a human donor in good health (CMV status not recorded). Some clones in this sample may be carry-over from other donors' samples. Sequenced here: cultured CD8+ T cells from PBMCs, sampled from culture after CMV antigen stimulation. The chain is built from TRBV7-3 and TRBJ1-1, with 8 bases that match TRBD1. The CDR3 DNA sequence: TGTGCCAGCAGCCCGACAGGGGCGTACACTGAAGCTTTCTTT. Translated: CASSPTGAYTEAFF.